This passage covers 21 T cell receptor beta chains from one sample sequenced in a study of tumor-infiltrating lymphocytes in primary liver carcinoma. Priming with a constant-region primer yielded TCR beta cDNA from about 500 ng total RNA. Three nested multiplex PCR rounds, a slightly modified ARM-PCR method, built the TCR beta libraries. TRBV1-TRBV30 forward primers paired with a C-beta reverse primer drove the first two PCR rounds, approximately 11 cycles each. One entry per CDR3 protein, called by TCRdb with MiXCR from the multiplex PCR reads. The data contain tens of thousands of distinct CDR3 sequences, over 70% of them seen just once; the ten biggest clones take up roughly 19%. Co-extracted RNA and DNA came from around 18-30 mg of unsorted bulk tissue. Sequenced: liver tumor tissue from sampling region 2. As to subset: tumor region T2, inferior pole. The receptors were sampled from a man aged 35 to 55 with primary liver carcinoma and hepatitis B virus infection.

Turning to this clonotype: The junction does not match germline at one end; this may be a read error. The CDR3 region has the DNA TGTGCCAGCATCTTTTCTGAAATCCATGGGCAGTCCTTC. Its translation is CASIFSEIHGQSF. The chain carries TRBV11-1 and TRBJ2-1; D remains ambiguous. CDR1 SGHAT and CDR2 FQDESV come from the germline V gene (reference sequence). The CDR3 totals 13 residues.

A note on this clonotype: Germline is not matched at one junction end, which may reflect a read error. This chain joins TRBV6-1 and TRBJ2-7; D not certain. The CDR3 totals 13 residues. The germline CDR1 and CDR2 sequences are MNHNS and SASEGT. CDR3 DNA sequence: TGTGTCAGCACGGAGAGGAGCTCCTACGAACAGTACTTC. It is translated as CVSTERSSYEQYF.

This clonotype was detected ten times or more. The CDR3 DNA is TGTGCCAGCGGACTCCCTCCGGCGGGAGAAGGGGAGCAGTACTTC. It specifies CASGLPPAGEGEQYF. This chain connects TRBV28 to TRBJ2-7, with 7 bases lining up with TRBD2. V shed 8 bases and J 7 bases; nucleotides not matched to a gene: 17. Germline CDR1 MDHEN, CDR2 SYDVKM. This CDR3 is built from 15 residues.

Note on this clonotype: A much larger clone sits a single nucleotide away, making a read error possible. The chain links TRBV2 to TRBJ2-2; the D is unclear. The CDR3 runs 13 residues. V lost 2 bases and J lost 3, with 4 bases in between. Germline V gene data show CDR1 as SNHLY and CDR2 as FYNNEI. For the CDR3, the DNA is TGTGCCAGCAGTGAACGGGACACCGGGGAGCTGTTTTTT. Translating gives CASSERDTGELFF. The whole variable domain, filled in from reference TRBV2 and TRBJ2-2, reads EPEVTQTPSHQVTQMGQEVILRCVPISNHLYFYWYRQILGQKVEFLVSFYNNEISEKSEIFDDQFSVERPDGSNFTLKIRSTKLEDSAMYFCASSERDTGELFFGEGSRLTVL.

Concerning this clonotype itself: A read error may account for a junction end that differs from germline. V is TRBV11-2 and J is TRBJ2-5; a weak D match, TRBD2 (6 bases). CDR1 and CDR2 from the germline V gene are SGHAT and FQNNGV. The CDR3 is 17 amino acids. The CDR3 nucleotides are TGTGTCAGCAGCTTAAGACTAGTGGGTGACTCGAGTGAGACCCAGTACTTC. Its translation: CVSSLRLVGDSSETQYF.

This clonotype was picked up one time. The chain combines TRBV28 with TRBJ2-1; unclear D gene. The CDR3 length is 12 residues. Germline loops: CDR1 MDHEN, CDR2 SYDVKM. The germline V and J ends were trimmed by 6 bases and 13 bases, with 16 bases remaining between them. The CDR3 reads CASSIYLRVQFF. The CDR3 coding sequence is TGTGCCAGCAGCATATATCTGAGAGTTCAGTTCTTC.

In the case of this clonotype: A much more abundant neighbour one base away suggests this may be a read error. The DNA of the CDR3 is TGTGCCACCAGCGAACCGGGTCTGAGCACTGAAGCTTTCTTT. This translates into CATSEPGLSTEAFF. The rearrangement joins TRBV15 to TRBJ1-1; D unresolved. The CDR3 contains 14 residues. The V end was cut by 5 bases, the J end by 4 bases, with 14 bases between. Germline CDR1 is LNHNV and CDR2 is YYDKDF (reference sequence).

Remarks on this clonotype: This may be a read error: a much more frequent sequence differs by one nucleotide. The chain has TRBV2 and TRBJ2-1; D ambiguous. Trimming cost V 6 bases and J 9 bases, with 9 bases left between them. CDR3 length equals 11 residues. Germline V gene lookup returns CDR1 SNHLY and CDR2 FYNNEI. CDR3 coding DNA: TGTGCCAGCAGCGGGCGGTCTGAGCAGTTCTTC. Encoded protein: CASSGRSEQFF.

Points on this clonotype: A read error may produce the germline difference seen at one junction end. The V call is TRBV29-1, the J call TRBJ2-3; D may be TRBD2 (6 bases). The CDR3 is 14 amino acids. Germline assignment: CDR1 SQVTM and CDR2 ANQGSEA. This chain's CDR3 is CSVDTSLSTDTQYF. CDR3 coding DNA: TGCAGCGTTGATACTAGCCTTAGCACGGATACGCAGTATTTT.

A note on this clonotype: At one end the junction does not follow the germline gene, possibly because of a read error. V and J are TRBV12-3 or TRBV12-4 and TRBJ1-4, with D unclear. There are 13 residues in the CDR3. For the CDR3, the DNA is TGTGCCAGCGGTCTCCTTGGTGATGAAAAGCTGTTTTTT. Its translation is CASGLLGDEKLFF.

With respect to this clonotype: This likely comes from a read error, as the CDR3 has no conserved phenylalanine or tryptophan at its end. The DNA is omitted, as the CDR3 cannot be located on it reliably, and the CDR3 follows TCRdb's listing. The chain couples TRBV5-1 to TRBJ2-1; the table's D call TRBD2 went unverified against the DNA. With termini counted, the CDR3 has 13 amino acids. CDR1 and CDR2 (germline): SGHRS, YFSETQ. CDR3 protein: CASSSTGLAEQFL.

Details on this clonotype: One end of the junction does not line up with germline, which may come from a read error. The rearrangement links TRBV11-2 to TRBJ2-7; no firm D call. This CDR3 contains 14 residues. Germline CDR1 and CDR2: SGHAT and FQNNGV. CDR3 sequence reads: CASSSIWNSCEQYF. The CDR3 bases are TGTGCCAGCAGCTCTATCTGGAACTCCTGCGAGCAGTACTTC.

Comment on this clonotype: Relative to the germline gene, one junction end is altered; a read error may explain this. The V call is TRBV28, the J call TRBJ1-5, with 7 bases matching TRBD1. Per germline, CDR1 MDHEN and CDR2 SYDVKM. This CDR3 is 14 amino acids long. The CDR3: CASSMTGTTQPQHF. CDR3 bases: TGTGCCAGCAGTATGACAGGGACCACCCAGCCCCAACATTTT. Full variable domain (outside the CDR3, taken from reference TRBV28 and TRBJ1-5): DVKVTQSSRYLVKRTGEKVFLECVQDMDHENMFWYRQDPGLGLRLIYFSYDVKMKEKGDIPEGYSVSREKKERFSLILESASTNQTSMYLCASSMTGTTQPQHFGDGTRLSIL.

The chain has TRBV12-3 or TRBV12-4 and TRBJ2-7, with a weak D call TRBD1 (5 bases). V was clipped by 5 bases and J by 4 bases, with 9 bases between them. The CDR3 sequence is 12 residues long. CDR3 in amino acids: CASSQTVYEQYF. CDR3 bases: TGTGCCAGCAGTCAGACAGTTTACGAGCAGTACTTC.

In its sample, this clonotype was seen many times. The chain recombines TRBV30 with TRBJ2-2; possible D gene TRBD2, 6 bases. The germline gives CDR1 GTSNPN, CDR2 SVGIG (reference sequence). With 3 bases removed from V and 5 bases from J, the gap between germline ends came to 13 bases. The CDR3 is made up of 14 amino acids. In DNA form, the CDR3 reads TGTGCCTGGAGGGGGGGAGTGGAAACCGGGGAGCTGTTTTTT. Its translation is CAWRGGVETGELFF.

The chain joins TRBV4-1 to TRBJ2-7; TRBD1 aligns across 10 bases. CDR1 and CDR2 from the germline V gene are MGHRA and YSYEKL. V gave up 7 bases and J gave up 9 bases; unmatched junction bases: 6. The CDR3 is 12 amino acids. The CDR3 loop is CASKGTGEGQYF. CDR3 DNA sequence: TGCGCCAGCAAAGGGACAGGGGAAGGGCAGTACTTC.

To note about this clonotype: The junction departs from germline at one end; a sequencing error may be responsible. The genes are TRBV6-5 and TRBJ2-1; 10 positions match TRBD2. This CDR3 region has 17 residues. Germline loops: CDR1 MNHEY, CDR2 SVGAGI. The CDR3 region is CTSSYSLAGESYNEQFF. The CDR3 region has the DNA TGTACCAGCAGTTACTCTCTAGCGGGAGAGAGCTACAACGAGCAGTTCTTC.

For this clonotype: One junction end does not reproduce the germline sequence, and a read error may be involved. This chain connects TRBV5-1 to TRBJ1-1; no clear D gene. CDR1 is SGHRS, CDR2 YFSETQ, per germline. The CDR3 totals 14 residues. CDR3 in DNA: TGCCCCAGCATCTTGGACGGCATGAACACTGAAGCTTTCTTT. Amino acids: CPSILDGMNTEAFF.

With regard to this clonotype: The conserved closing phenylalanine or tryptophan is absent in this CDR3, likely reflecting a read error. It is unclear where the CDR3 begins or ends on the DNA, so no DNA is shown, and the CDR3 is as TCRdb lists it. This sequence joins TRBV5-1 and TRBJ2-7; TRBD2 is the table's D call, not checked against the DNA. Germline V gene lookup returns CDR1 SGHRS and CDR2 YFSETQ. A total of 16 residues make up the CDR3, ends included. CDR3 loop: CASSSMTSGPGYEQHL.

This clonotype was picked up one time. An end of the junction differs from the germline gene, which may be a read error. The chain employs TRBV11-2 and TRBJ2-5; no reliable D call. This CDR3 contains 11 residues. Germline CDR1 reads SGHAT; CDR2 reads FQNNGV. CDR3 sequence (DNA): TGTGCAAGCAGCTTCGAGCACACCCAGTACTTC. Its translation is CASSFEHTQYF.

CDR3 region: CSISAGCGINTEAFF. In DNA form, the CDR3 reads TGCAGCATTTCCGCAGGGTGTGGCATAAACACTGAAGCTTTCTTT. V gene TRBV29-1 combines with J gene TRBJ1-1; maybe TRBD1 (5 bases). Trimming took off 8 bases at V and 2 bases at J, with 21 bases between the two ends. CDR1 and CDR2 from the germline V gene are SQVTM and ANQGSEA. This CDR3 spans 15 amino acids.